Listed below are T cell receptor beta chains from one sample, sequenced in a study of T-cell reconstitution after alpha-beta-depleted transplantation in children. TCRdb ran MiXCR on the PCR reads and lists one entry per CDR3 protein. The sample has 70,000 to 95,000 distinct CDR3 sequences, more than 10% seen once; the top ten hold more than 11%. This specimen was PBMCs from the stem cell graft donor, taken from the stem cell graft. Receptors originate from a human donor who donated a stem cell graft to a child with inherited bone marrow failure. Both conserved end residues are part of each CDR3. A D gene is named only where the DNA matches it firmly. The size of a clone is reported for some rows only, either as once, few or many, or as a class for expanded clones.

V	D	size	J	CDR3	DNA
TRBV30	.	.	TRBJ1-1	CAWSFMETEAFF	TGTGCCTGGAGTTTCATGGAAACTGAAGCTTTCTTT
TRBV11-2	.	many	TRBJ2-5	CASSPRASRRETQYF	TGTGCCAGCAGCCCCCGGGCCTCACGGCGGGAGACCCAGTACTTC
TRBV2	TRBD2	many	TRBJ2-1	CASSVKAGGYNEQFF	TGTGCCAGCAGTGTGAAAGCGGGGGGATACAATGAGCAGTTCTTC
TRBV28	.	few	TRBJ2-5	CASSSFQETQYF	TGTGCCAGCAGTTCTTTTCAAGAGACCCAGTACTTC
TRBV12-3/TRBV12-4	.	many	TRBJ1-1	CASSTRGGNTEAFF	TGTGCCAGCAGTACGAGAGGGGGGAACACTGAAGCTTTCTTT
TRBV7-6	.	few	TRBJ1-5	CASSLEAGGGNQPQHF	TGTGCCAGCAGCTTAGAGGCGGGGGGCGGGAATCAGCCCCAGCATTTT
TRBV5-5	TRBD1	.	TRBJ1-1	CASSTGSQGLNTEAFF	TGTGCCAGCAGCACCGGATCACAGGGGCTGAACACTGAAGCTTTCTTT
TRBV10-3	.	many	TRBJ1-1	CAISESADTEAFF	TGTGCCATCAGTGAATCCGCCGACACTGAAGCTTTCTTT
TRBV6-2/TRBV6-3	.	many	TRBJ1-5	CASSYSLSQPQHF	TGTGCCAGCAGTTACTCCCTCAGTCAGCCCCAGCATTTT
TRBV11-2	TRBD1	many	TRBJ1-3	CASSQLEGAGNTIYF	TGTGCCAGCAGCCAACTGGAGGGGGCGGGAAACACCATATATTTT
TRBV2	.	many	TRBJ2-7	CASSEGGVGGNF	TGTGCCAGCAGTGAAGGCGGAGTTGGGGGCAACTTC
TRBV7-2	TRBD1	many	TRBJ2-3	CASSSQLTGADTQYF	TGTGCCAGCAGCTCCCAACTTACAGGGGCCGATACGCAGTATTTT
TRBV11-3	.	.	TRBJ2-3	CASSPSGAVTDTQYF	TGTGCCAGCAGCCCAAGTGGGGCAGTCACAGATACGCAGTATTTT
TRBV5-1	.	many	TRBJ2-1	CASSFVDHNEQFF	TGCGCCAGCAGCTTCGTCGACCACAATGAGCAGTTCTTC
TRBV19	.	many	TRBJ2-7	CASSRISSVDEQYF	TGTGCCAGTAGCAGGATCTCCTCGGTCGACGAGCAGTACTTC
TRBV29-1	TRBD1	.	TRBJ2-7	CSVSGFGTGSYEQYF	TGCAGCGTTAGCGGGTTTGGGACAGGCTCCTACGAGCAGTACTTC
TRBV7-6	.	many	TRBJ2-5	CASSSWGDKTQYF	TGTGCCAGCAGCTCGTGGGGGGATAAAACCCAGTACTTC
TRBV5-1	.	many	TRBJ2-3	CASSLPDTQYF	TGCGCCAGCAGCTTGCCAGATACGCAGTATTTT
TRBV7-2	.	many	TRBJ2-7	CASSSYSEQYF	TGTGCCAGCAGCTCATATAGCGAGCAGTACTTC
TRBV5-1	TRBD2	many	TRBJ2-5	CASSMTSGQETQYF	TGCGCCAGCAGCATGACTAGCGGTCAAGAGACCCAGTACTTC
TRBV5-6	TRBD2	many	TRBJ2-3	CASSLWGLAESTDTQYF	TGTGCCAGCAGCTTGTGGGGACTAGCGGAGAGCACAGATACGCAGTATTTT
TRBV29-1	.	few	TRBJ1-4	CSGATNEKLFF	TGTTCAGGGGCAACTAATGAAAAACTGTTTTTT
TRBV5-4	TRBD2	.	TRBJ2-7	CASSLAGGLAGYEQYF	TGTGCCAGCAGCTTGGCAGGGGGACTAGCGGGCTACGAGCAGTACTTC
TRBV6-2/TRBV6-3	TRBD2	.	TRBJ2-2	CASKALALNTGELFF	TGTGCCAGCAAGGCACTAGCGTTGAACACCGGGGAGCTGTTTTTT
TRBV18	TRBD2	many	TRBJ2-7	CASSLSGASYEQYF	TGTGCCAGCTCACTGAGCGGGGCCTCCTACGAGCAGTACTTC
TRBV12-3/TRBV12-4	.	many	TRBJ2-1	CASSFDTYGGAEQFF	TGTGCCAGCAGTTTCGATACGTATGGGGGGGCTGAGCAGTTCTTC
TRBV4-1	.	many	TRBJ1-1	CASNPTWMANTEAFF	TGCGCCAGCAACCCAACATGGATGGCGAACACTGAAGCTTTCTTT
TRBV5-5	TRBD2	many	TRBJ2-7	CASSYSSGGAHEQYF	TGTGCCAGCAGCTATTCCTCGGGGGGGGCGCATGAGCAGTACTTC
TRBV11-1	TRBD1	.	TRBJ2-2	CASSILQGHTGELFF	TGTGCCAGCAGCATCTTACAGGGGCACACCGGGGAGCTGTTTTTT
TRBV25-1	.	many	TRBJ1-2	CASSDVYYGYTF	TGTGCCAGCAGTGACGTTTACTATGGCTACACCTTC
TRBV5-1	TRBD2	many	TRBJ2-7	CASSLLPASGVYEQYF	TGCGCCAGCAGCCTCCTTCCTGCTAGCGGGGTCTACGAGCAGTACTTC
TRBV7-9	.	many	TRBJ2-1	CASSFRAGSSYNEQFF	TGTGCCAGCAGCTTCCGCGCGGGAAGCTCCTACAATGAGCAGTTCTTC
TRBV12-3/TRBV12-4	.	.	TRBJ2-7	CASSFSSAYEQYF	TGTGCCAGCAGTTTTTCTAGCGCCTACGAGCAGTACTTC
TRBV19	TRBD2	many	TRBJ2-1	CASRSWTSDNEQFF	TGTGCCAGTAGATCCTGGACTAGCGACAATGAGCAGTTCTTC